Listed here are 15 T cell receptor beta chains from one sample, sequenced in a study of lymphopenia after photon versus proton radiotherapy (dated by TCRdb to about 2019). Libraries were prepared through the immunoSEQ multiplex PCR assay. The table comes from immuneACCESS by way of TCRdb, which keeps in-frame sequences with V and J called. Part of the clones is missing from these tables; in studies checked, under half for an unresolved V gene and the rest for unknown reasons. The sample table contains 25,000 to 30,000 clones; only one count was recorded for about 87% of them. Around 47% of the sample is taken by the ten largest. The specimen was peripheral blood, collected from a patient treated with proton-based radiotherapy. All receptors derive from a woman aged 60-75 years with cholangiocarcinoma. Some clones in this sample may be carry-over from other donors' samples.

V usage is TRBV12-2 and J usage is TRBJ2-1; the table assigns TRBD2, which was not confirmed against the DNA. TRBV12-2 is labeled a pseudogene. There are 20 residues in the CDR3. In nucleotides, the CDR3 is TGTGCAAGTCGCTTCCTTAGGGTTCTAGGGGTAGCGGGAGGTGAGAATGAGCAGTTCTTC. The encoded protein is CASRFLRVLGVAGGENEQFF.

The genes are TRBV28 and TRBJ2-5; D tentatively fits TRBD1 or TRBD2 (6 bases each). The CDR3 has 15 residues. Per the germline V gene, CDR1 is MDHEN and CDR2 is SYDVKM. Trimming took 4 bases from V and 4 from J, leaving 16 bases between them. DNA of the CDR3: TGTGCCAGCAGTTCCTTAGCGGTGGGGGCAGAGACCCAGTACTTC. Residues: CASSSLAVGAETQYF.

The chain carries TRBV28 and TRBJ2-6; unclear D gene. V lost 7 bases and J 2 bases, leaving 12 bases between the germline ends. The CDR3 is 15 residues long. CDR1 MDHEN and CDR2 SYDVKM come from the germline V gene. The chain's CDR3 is CASTLQVPGANVLTF. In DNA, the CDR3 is TGTGCCAGCACGCTTCAGGTCCCTGGGGCCAACGTCCTGACTTTC. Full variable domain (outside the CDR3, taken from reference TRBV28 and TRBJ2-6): DVKVTQSSRYLVKRTGEKVFLECVQDMDHENMFWYRQDPGLGLRLIYFSYDVKMKEKGDIPEGYSVSREKKERFSLILESASTNQTSMYLCASTLQVPGANVLTFGAGSRLTVL.

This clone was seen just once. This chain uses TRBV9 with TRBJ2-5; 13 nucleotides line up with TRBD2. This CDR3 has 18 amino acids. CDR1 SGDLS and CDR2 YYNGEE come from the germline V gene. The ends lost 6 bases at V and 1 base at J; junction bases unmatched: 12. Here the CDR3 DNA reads TGTGCCAGCACCTCCGGGACTAGCGGGATTACCCCCCAAGAGACCCAGTACTTC. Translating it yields CASTSGTSGITPQETQYF.

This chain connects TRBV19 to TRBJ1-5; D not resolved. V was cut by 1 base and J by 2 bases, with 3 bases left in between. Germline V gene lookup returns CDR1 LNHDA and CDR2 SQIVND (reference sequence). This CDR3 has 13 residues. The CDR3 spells CASSIVGNQPQHF. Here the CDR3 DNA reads TGTGCCAGTAGTATAGTCGGCAATCAGCCCCAGCATTTT.

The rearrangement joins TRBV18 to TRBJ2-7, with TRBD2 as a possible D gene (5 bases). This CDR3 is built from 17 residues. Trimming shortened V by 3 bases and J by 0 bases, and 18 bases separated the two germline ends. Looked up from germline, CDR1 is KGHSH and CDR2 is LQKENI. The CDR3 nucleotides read TGTGCCAGCTCACCCGCGCACAAACGAGGGAGCTCCTACGAGCAGTACTTC. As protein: CASSPAHKRGSSYEQYF.

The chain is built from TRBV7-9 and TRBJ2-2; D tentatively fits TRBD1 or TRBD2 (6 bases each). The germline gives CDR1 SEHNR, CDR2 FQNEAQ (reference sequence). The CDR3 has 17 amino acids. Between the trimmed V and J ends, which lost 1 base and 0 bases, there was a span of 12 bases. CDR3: CASSLVLGGSNTGELFF. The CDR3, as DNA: TGTGCCAGCAGCTTAGTTTTGGGGGGCTCGAACACCGGGGAGCTGTTTTTT.

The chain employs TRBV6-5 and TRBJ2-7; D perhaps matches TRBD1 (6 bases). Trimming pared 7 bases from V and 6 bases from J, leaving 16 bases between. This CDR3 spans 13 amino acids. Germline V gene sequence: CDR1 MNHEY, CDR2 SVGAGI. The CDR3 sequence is CASTTGTYGEQYF. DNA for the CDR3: TGTGCCAGCACCACCGGGACATACGGCGAGCAGTACTTC.

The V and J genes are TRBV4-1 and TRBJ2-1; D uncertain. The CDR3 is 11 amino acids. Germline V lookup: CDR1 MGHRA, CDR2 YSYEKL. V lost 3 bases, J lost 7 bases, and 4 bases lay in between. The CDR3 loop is CASSHINEQFF. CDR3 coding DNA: TGCGCCAGCAGCCATATTAATGAGCAGTTCTTC.

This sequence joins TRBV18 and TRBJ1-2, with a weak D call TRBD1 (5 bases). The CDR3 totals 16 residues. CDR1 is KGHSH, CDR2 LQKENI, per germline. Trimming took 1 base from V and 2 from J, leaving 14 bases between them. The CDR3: CASSPLKAGQNYGYTF. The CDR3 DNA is TGTGCCAGCTCACCACTCAAGGCAGGGCAGAACTATGGCTACACCTTC.

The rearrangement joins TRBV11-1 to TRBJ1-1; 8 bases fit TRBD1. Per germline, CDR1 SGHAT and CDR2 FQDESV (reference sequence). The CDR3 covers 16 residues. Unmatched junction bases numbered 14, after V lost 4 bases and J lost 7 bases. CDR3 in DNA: TGTGCCAGCAGCTCGCGTTCAGGGGGCTCGAGAGGTGAAGCTTTCTTT. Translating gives CASSSRSGGSRGEAFF.

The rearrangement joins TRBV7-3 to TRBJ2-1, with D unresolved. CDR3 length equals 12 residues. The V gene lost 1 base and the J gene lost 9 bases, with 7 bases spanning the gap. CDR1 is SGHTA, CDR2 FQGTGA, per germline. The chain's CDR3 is CASSLIGGEQFF. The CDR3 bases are TGTGCCAGCAGCTTAATAGGCGGTGAGCAGTTCTTC.

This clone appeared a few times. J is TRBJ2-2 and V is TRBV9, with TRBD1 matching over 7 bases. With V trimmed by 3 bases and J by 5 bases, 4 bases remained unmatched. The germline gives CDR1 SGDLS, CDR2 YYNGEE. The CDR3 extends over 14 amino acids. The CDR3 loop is CASSERTGTGELFF. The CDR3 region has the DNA TGTGCCAGCAGCGAACGGACAGGAACCGGGGAGCTGTTTTTT.

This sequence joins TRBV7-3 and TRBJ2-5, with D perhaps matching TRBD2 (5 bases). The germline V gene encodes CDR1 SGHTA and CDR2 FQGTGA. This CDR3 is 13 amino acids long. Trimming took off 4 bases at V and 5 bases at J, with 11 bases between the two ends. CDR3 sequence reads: CASSSSSDETQYF. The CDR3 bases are TGTGCCAGCAGCTCCAGTAGCGACGAGACCCAGTACTTC.

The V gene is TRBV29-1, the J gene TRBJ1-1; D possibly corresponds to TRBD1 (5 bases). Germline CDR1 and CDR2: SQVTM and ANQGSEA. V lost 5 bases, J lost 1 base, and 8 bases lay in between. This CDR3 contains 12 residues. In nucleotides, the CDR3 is TGCAGCGTTCCAAGGGGGAACACTGAAGCTTTCTTT. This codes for CSVPRGNTEAFF.